The clone carrying this TCR beta chain was seen ten or more times. The antigen remains undetermined. The source material, RNA transcripts, was used to amplify TCR beta CDR3 regions. The TCR CDR3 first-round RT-PCR relied on the HTBI primer set. TCRdb redid the calling of the multiplex PCR reads with MiXCR, one entry per CDR3 protein. The table includes 470,000 or so distinct CDR3 sequences, less than 25% detected once. These data come from a study of T cells in Graves' hyperthyroidism and ophthalmopathy. V was clipped by 6 bases and J by 0 bases; unmatched bases: 1. The CDR3 runs to 14 residues. The germline V gene has CDR1 MDHEN and CDR2 SYDVKM. Regarding the study as a whole: From stable hyperthyroidism, ophthalmopathy was separated by a 13 V-J model.

V is TRBV28 and J is TRBJ2-7; 11 nucleotides align to TRBD2. Sequenced: blood. The clonotype originates from a man in his late teens or twenties with Graves' hyperthyroidism. In DNA form, the CDR3 reads TGTGCCAGCAGGGGGACTAGCGGCTCCTACGAGCAGTACTTC. Translated: CASRGTSGSYEQYF. The entire variable domain, with the rest obtained from reference TRBV28 and TRBJ2-7, is as follows: DVKVTQSSRYLVKRTGEKVFLECVQDMDHENMFWYRQDPGLGLRLIYFSYDVKMKEKGDIPEGYSVSREKKERFSLILESASTNQTSMYLCASRGTSGSYEQYFGPGTRLTVT.